One and the same sample provided the 14 T cell receptor beta chains below, sequenced in a study of PD-1 blockade in classical Hodgkin lymphoma. TCRdb keeps only in-frame clones here, not all; method: immunoSEQ multiplex PCR. The sample contains tens of thousands of clones, roughly 90% of which appear only once. Every patient had relapsed following autologous stem cell transplantation, and cohorts differed in brentuximab vedotin exposure. The sequencing here drew on peripheral blood mononuclear cells (PBMCs), taken at baseline. The source of these receptors is a human donor with classical Hodgkin lymphoma.

V and J are TRBV19 and TRBJ2-4; D gene uncertain. This CDR3 comprises 11 residues. The germline gives CDR1 LNHDA, CDR2 SQIVND (reference sequence). V lost 9 bases, J lost 0 bases, and 3 bases lay in between. CDR3 coding DNA: TGTGCCAGCTTAGCCAAAAACATTCAGTACTTC. Residues: CASLAKNIQYF. Full variable domain (rest looked up from reference TRBV19 and TRBJ2-4): DGGITQSPKYLFRKEGQNVTLSCEQNLNHDAMYWYRQDPGQGLRLIYYSQIVNDFQKGDIAEGYSVSREKKESFPLTVTSAQKNPTAFYLCASLAKNIQYFGAGTRLSVL.

The chain joins TRBV6-1 to TRBJ1-5, with D unresolved. V shed 6 bases and J shed 4 bases, with 4 bases lying between them. Germline-derived CDR1 and CDR2 are MNHNS and SASEGT. This CDR3 is 11 amino acids long. The CDR3 coding sequence is TGTGCCAGCAGCCAAAATCAGCCCCAGCATTTT. This sequence encodes CASSQNQPQHF.

CDR3 region: CASSFGDSGELFF. The CDR3 DNA sequence: TGTGCCAGCAGTTTTGGGGATTCCGGGGAGCTGTTTTTT. The chain carries TRBV27 and TRBJ2-2; the D is unclear. The CDR3 length is 13 residues. Germline V gene data show CDR1 as MNHEY and CDR2 as SMNVEV (reference sequence). V lost 3 bases and J 6 bases, leaving 8 bases between the germline ends.

The genes are TRBV28 and TRBJ1-5; D is uncertain. The CDR3 extends over 14 amino acids. V was trimmed by 5 bases and J by 5 bases, leaving 13 bases between them. Germline values: CDR1 MDHEN, CDR2 SYDVKM. The CDR3 is CASSIRSRYQPQHF. For the CDR3, the DNA is TGTGCCAGCAGTATCCGAAGCCGTTATCAGCCCCAGCATTTT.

The V call is TRBV18, the J call TRBJ2-3; 12 bases align to TRBD2. The germline gives CDR1 KGHSH, CDR2 LQKENI. CDR3 length: 19 residues. Unmatched junction bases numbered 8, after V lost 1 base and J lost 0 bases. CDR3 DNA sequence: TGTGCCAGCTCACCACGGCTAGCGGGAGGGCCGTCTAGCACAGATACGCAGTATTTT. It is translated as CASSPRLAGGPSSTDTQYF.

This chain joins TRBV4-1 and TRBJ2-5; D is uncertain. CDR3 length equals 15 residues. Germline V gene data show CDR1 as MGHRA and CDR2 as YSYEKL. V lost 1 base and J lost 4, with 13 bases in between. CDR3 protein: CASSQVYRVGETQYF. CDR3 DNA sequence: TGCGCCAGCAGCCAAGTATATCGAGTTGGAGAGACCCAGTACTTC.

The rearrangement uses TRBV10-1 and TRBJ2-1; D gene ambiguous. Trimming pared 3 bases from V and 8 bases from J, leaving 11 bases between. Germline values: CDR1 WNHNN, CDR2 SYGVQD (reference sequence). The CDR3 is 13 residues long. Here the CDR3 DNA reads TGCGCCAGCAGTGACCTAGTGCGCTATGAGCAGTTCTTC. Its translation is CASSDLVRYEQFF.

The chain has TRBV27 and TRBJ2-5; D possibly matches TRBD1 or TRBD2 (5 bases each). This CDR3 is built from 17 residues. V was shortened by 2 bases and J by 5 bases, with 21 bases between the two germline ends. Germline assignment: CDR1 MNHEY and CDR2 SMNVEV (reference sequence). For the CDR3, the DNA is TGTGCCAGCAGTTTAACCCCGGGGACCCTTATGGGGGAGACCCAGTACTTC. Protein product: CASSLTPGTLMGETQYF.

This rearrangement joins TRBV28 to TRBJ2-6; perhaps TRBD2 as D (5 bases). V lost 10 bases and J 0 bases, leaving 10 bases between the germline ends. CDR1 is MDHEN and CDR2 is SYDVKM in the germline V gene. This CDR3 contains 14 residues. The CDR3 spells CATKEGSGANVLTF. CDR3 coding DNA: TGTGCCACCAAAGAGGGCTCTGGGGCCAACGTCCTGACTTTC.

V and J are TRBV6-6 and TRBJ2-1; D may be TRBD1 (6 bases). V was cut by 5 bases and J by 1 base, with 9 bases left in between. The germline V gene encodes CDR1 MNHNY and CDR2 SVGAGI (reference sequence). CDR3 length: 14 amino acids. The CDR3 spells CASSRTESYNEQFF. The DNA of the CDR3 is TGTGCCAGCAGTCGGACAGAATCCTACAATGAGCAGTTCTTC.

The rearrangement uses TRBV6-1 and TRBJ2-7, with D perhaps being TRBD1 or TRBD2 (5 bases each). In germline, CDR1 is MNHNS, CDR2 SASEGT. The V end was cut by 5 bases, the J end by 0 bases, with 14 bases between. This CDR3 has 15 residues. The DNA for the CDR3 is TGTGCCAGCAGTTCCAGGGCCGGGGACTCCTACGAGCAGTACTTC. This translates into CASSSRAGDSYEQYF.

This clone appeared once. The chain recombines TRBV2 with TRBJ2-5, with 8 nucleotides matching TRBD1. The ends lost 11 bases at V and 4 bases at J; junction bases unmatched: 15. The CDR3 sequence is 15 residues long. Germline V gives CDR1 SNHLY, CDR2 FYNNEI. In nucleotides, the CDR3 is TGTGCCCTATGGACAGGGATGGGAGTAGTAGAGACCCAGTACTTC. Its translation is CALWTGMGVVETQYF.

The chain employs TRBV2 and TRBJ2-7; TRBD2 might be the D (6 bases). Germline V gene lookup returns CDR1 SNHLY and CDR2 FYNNEI. The CDR3 spans 13 residues. The germline V and J ends were trimmed by 6 bases and 1 base, with 10 bases remaining between them. CDR3: CASSGGTSYEQYF. CDR3 nucleotide sequence: TGTGCCAGCAGCGGCGGGACTTCCTACGAGCAGTACTTC.

This chain uses TRBV7-2 with TRBJ1-3; D is unclear. V lost 2 bases to trimming and J lost 6 bases, with 8 bases between them. The CDR3 is made up of 13 amino acids. Germline CDR1 and CDR2: SGHTA and FQGNSA. The CDR3 DNA follows: TGTGCCAGCAGCTTACCCAGGTTAAACACCATATATTTT. Translation: CASSLPRLNTIYF.